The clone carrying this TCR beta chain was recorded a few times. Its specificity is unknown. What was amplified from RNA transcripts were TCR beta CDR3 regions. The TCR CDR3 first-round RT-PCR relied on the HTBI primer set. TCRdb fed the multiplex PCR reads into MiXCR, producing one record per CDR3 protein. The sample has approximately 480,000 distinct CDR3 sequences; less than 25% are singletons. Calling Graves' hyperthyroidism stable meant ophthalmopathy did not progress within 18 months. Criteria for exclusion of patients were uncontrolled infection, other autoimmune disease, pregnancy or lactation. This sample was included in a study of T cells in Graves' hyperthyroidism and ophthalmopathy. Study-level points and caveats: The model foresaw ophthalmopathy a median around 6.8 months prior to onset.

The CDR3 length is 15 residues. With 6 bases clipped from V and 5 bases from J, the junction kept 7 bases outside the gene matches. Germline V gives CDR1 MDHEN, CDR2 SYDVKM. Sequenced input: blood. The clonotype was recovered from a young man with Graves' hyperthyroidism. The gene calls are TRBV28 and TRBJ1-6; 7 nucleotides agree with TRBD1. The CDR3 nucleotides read TGTGCCAGCAGACTACCGGGACAGCATAATTCACCCCTCCACTTT. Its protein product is CASRLPGQHNSPLHF.